These 14 T cell receptor beta chains were sequenced from one sample in a study of blood T cell repertoires in COVID-19. The method was immunoSEQ multiplex PCR; TCRdb's version includes in-frame clones alone and lacks a portion of them. The table has 300,000 to 350,000 clones, over 85% seen once. Sequenced material: PBMCs or T cells enriched from blood (not recorded which). The receptors were gathered from a woman aged 30 to 39 who had recovered from COVID-19.

This chain connects TRBV5-1 to TRBJ2-7; D is perhaps TRBD1 (6 bases). Trimming shortened V by 4 bases and J by 0 bases, and 14 bases separated the two germline ends. The CDR3 runs 15 residues. Germline lookup yields CDR1 SGHRS and CDR2 YFSETQ. The CDR3 DNA reads TGCGCCAGCAGCCCAGACAGGACACTCTCCTACGAGCAGTACTTC. This gives the protein CASSPDRTLSYEQYF.

For the CDR3, the DNA is TGTGCCAGCAGCGTCCCCCTGGGCAGGGGCCTCTACAATGAGCAGTTCTTC. This encodes CASSVPLGRGLYNEQFF. The chain joins TRBV5-4 to TRBJ2-1; D possibly corresponds to TRBD1 (6 bases). This CDR3 region has 17 residues. CDR1 and CDR2 from the germline V gene are SGHNT and YYREEE (reference sequence). V shed 4 bases and J shed 3 bases, with 20 bases lying between them.

This chain joins TRBV6-5 and TRBJ1-3, with 7 bases fitting TRBD1. The V segment lost 0 bases and the J segment 8 bases; nucleotides outside the gene matches: 10. The CDR3 has 16 amino acids. Germline V gene lookup returns CDR1 MNHEY and CDR2 SVGAGI. CDR3 bases: TGTGCCAGCAGTTACTCGGGGACAGAATCTCAGGACACCATATATTTT. Residues: CASSYSGTESQDTIYF.

This clone was observed a single time. This chain joins TRBV5-4 and TRBJ2-3; no clear D gene. Looked up from germline, CDR1 is SGHNT and CDR2 is YYREEE (reference sequence). The CDR3 is 12 amino acids. The V end lost 1 base, the J end lost 4 bases, and 4 bases lay between the germline ends. This CDR3 is CASSLSSDTQYF. CDR3 sequence (DNA): TGTGCCAGCAGCTTGAGCTCAGATACGCAGTATTTT.

This clone was picked up a small number of times. V and J are TRBV10-1 and TRBJ2-7; possible D gene TRBD2, 5 bases. V was shortened by 8 bases and J by 6 bases, with 23 bases between the two germline ends. The CDR3 spans 15 residues. From germline, CDR1 is WNHNN and CDR2 SYGVQD (reference sequence). In DNA form, the CDR3 reads TGCGCCAGCCCCCGGAGGCTTCTGGACTCATCCGAGCAGTACTTC. Protein: CASPRRLLDSSEQYF.

V is TRBV6-1 and J is TRBJ1-3; the D gene is possibly TRBD1 (6 bases). The CDR3 is 15 residues long. CDR1 MNHNS and CDR2 SASEGT come from the germline V gene. V dropped 2 bases and J dropped 4 bases, with 12 bases sitting between them. The CDR3 nucleotides are TGTGCCAGCAGTGAACAGGGGACGTTAGGAAACACCATATATTTT. Translated, it gives CASSEQGTLGNTIYF.

J is TRBJ2-7 and V is TRBV5-4; 8 bases are a match to TRBD2. Germline V gene data show CDR1 as SGHNT and CDR2 as YYREEE (reference sequence). J was trimmed by 3 bases and V by 4 bases; bases with no gene match: 6. CDR3 length equals 14 residues. Here the CDR3 DNA reads TGTGCCAGCAGCCATCGAACTAGCGGCTACGAGCAGTACTTC. It encodes CASSHRTSGYEQYF. Together with reference TRBV5-4 and TRBJ2-7, the CDR3 gives the full variable domain: ETGVTQSPTHLIKTRGQQVTLRCSSQSGHNTVSWYQQALGQGPQFIFQYYREEENGRGNFPPRFSGLQFPNYSSELNVNALELDDSALYLCASSHRTSGYEQYFGPGTRLTVT.

The chain employs TRBV3-1 (or the pseudogene TRBV3-2) and TRBJ2-7, with a possible D match to TRBD2 (5 bases). The CDR3 runs to 12 residues. The germline gives CDR1 LGHDT, CDR2 YNNKEL (reference sequence). Deletions cut 1 base from V and 6 bases from J, with 7 bases between. DNA for the CDR3: TGTGCCAGCAGCCAAGTAACTAGCGAGCAGTACTTC. Its protein product is CASSQVTSEQYF.

This clone was detected only once. The chain carries TRBV9 and TRBJ2-7, with 13 bases fitting TRBD2. Germline loops: CDR1 SGDLS, CDR2 YYNGEE. Unmatched junction bases numbered 7, after V lost 4 bases and J lost 3 bases. The CDR3 runs to 16 residues. The CDR3 DNA reads as TGTGCCAGCAGCATAGGGGGACTAGCGGGAATCTACGAGCAGTACTTC. Translated, it gives CASSIGGLAGIYEQYF.

The chain couples TRBV5-1 to TRBJ2-3, with TRBD2 as a possible D gene (5 bases). This CDR3 contains 14 residues. CDR1 and CDR2 (germline): SGHRS, YFSETQ. The ends were cut back, 0 bases at V and 4 bases at J, with 9 bases in the middle. The CDR3 bases are TGCGCCAGCAGCTTGGGAGGGTTTGCAGATACGCAGTATTTT. This translates into CASSLGGFADTQYF.

The chain has TRBV7-3 and TRBJ2-5; TRBD1 agrees at 8 bases. The trim removed 1 base at V and 1 base at J, leaving 8 bases unmatched. CDR1 is SGHTA and CDR2 is FQGTGA in the germline V gene. CDR3 size: 17 residues. CDR3 DNA sequence: TGTGCCAGCAGCTTAAAGGCCGGGACAGGCCTCCAAGAGACCCAGTACTTC. This translates into CASSLKAGTGLQETQYF.

J is TRBJ2-7 and V is TRBV3-1 (or the pseudogene TRBV3-2), with D possibly matching TRBD1 (6 bases). The CDR3 loop spans 16 amino acids. CDR1 is LGHDT and CDR2 is YNNKEL in the germline V gene (reference sequence). V was clipped by 2 bases and J by 0 bases, with 14 bases between them. The CDR3 DNA reads TGTGCCAGCAGCCAATTTGGACAGCGCCTCTCCTACGAGCAGTACTTC. It yields the protein CASSQFGQRLSYEQYF.

The rearrangement joins TRBV19 to TRBJ2-5; TRBD2 matches 12 bases. Germline values: CDR1 LNHDA, CDR2 SQIVND (reference sequence). The V segment lost 3 bases and the J segment 5 bases; nucleotides outside the gene matches: 10. This CDR3 is built from 17 residues. The CDR3 DNA follows: TGTGCCAGTAGTATGTTGACTAGCGGGAGAGGTAGGGAGACCCAGTACTTC. Its translation: CASSMLTSGRGRETQYF.

The chain carries TRBV29-1 and TRBJ1-1; 11 nucleotides agree with TRBD1. The trim removed 5 bases at V and 5 bases at J, leaving 7 bases unmatched. CDR1 SQVTM and CDR2 ANQGSEA come from the germline V gene. The CDR3 sequence is 14 residues long. DNA for the CDR3: TGCAGCGTTACGGGACAGGGGGGATCGACTGAAGCTTTCTTT. This encodes CSVTGQGGSTEAFF.